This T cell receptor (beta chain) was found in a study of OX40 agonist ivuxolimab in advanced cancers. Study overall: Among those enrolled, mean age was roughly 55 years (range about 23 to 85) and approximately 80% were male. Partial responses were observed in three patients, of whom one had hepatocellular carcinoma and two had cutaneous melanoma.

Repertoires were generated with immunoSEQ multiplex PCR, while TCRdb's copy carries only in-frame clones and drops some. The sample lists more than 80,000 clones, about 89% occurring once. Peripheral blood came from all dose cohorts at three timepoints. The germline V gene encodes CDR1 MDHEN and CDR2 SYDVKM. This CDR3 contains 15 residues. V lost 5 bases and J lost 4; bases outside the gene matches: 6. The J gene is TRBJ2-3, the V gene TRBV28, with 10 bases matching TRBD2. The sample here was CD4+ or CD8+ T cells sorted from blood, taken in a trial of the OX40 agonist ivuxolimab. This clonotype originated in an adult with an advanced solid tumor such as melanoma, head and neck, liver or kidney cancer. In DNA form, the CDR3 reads TGTGCCAGCAGTCCCGGGGGACTAGCGTCAGATACGCAGTATTTT. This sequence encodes CASSPGGLASDTQYF.